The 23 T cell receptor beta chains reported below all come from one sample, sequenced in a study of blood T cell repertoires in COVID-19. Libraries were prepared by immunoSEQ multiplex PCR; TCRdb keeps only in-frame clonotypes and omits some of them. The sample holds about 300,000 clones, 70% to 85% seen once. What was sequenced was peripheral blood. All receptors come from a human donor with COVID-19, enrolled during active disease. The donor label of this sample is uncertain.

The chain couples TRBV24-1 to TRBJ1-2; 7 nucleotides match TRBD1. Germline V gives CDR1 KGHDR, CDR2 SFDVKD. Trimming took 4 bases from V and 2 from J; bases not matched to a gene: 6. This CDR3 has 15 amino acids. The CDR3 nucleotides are TGTGCCACCAGTGAAGCTCAGGGGGTGAACTATGGCTACACCTTC. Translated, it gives CATSEAQGVNYGYTF.

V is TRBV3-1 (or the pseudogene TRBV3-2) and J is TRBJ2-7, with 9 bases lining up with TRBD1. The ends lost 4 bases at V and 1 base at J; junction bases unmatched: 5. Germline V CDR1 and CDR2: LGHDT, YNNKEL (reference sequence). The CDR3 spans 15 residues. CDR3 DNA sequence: TGTGCCAGCAGCCCCTTGGACAGGGGTTCCTACGAGCAGTACTTC. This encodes CASSPLDRGSYEQYF.

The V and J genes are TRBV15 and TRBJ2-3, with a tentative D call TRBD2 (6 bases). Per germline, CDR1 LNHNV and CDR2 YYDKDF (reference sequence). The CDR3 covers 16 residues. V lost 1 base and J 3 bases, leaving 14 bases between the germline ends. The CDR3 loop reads CATSRVSGRRTDTQYF. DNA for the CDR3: TGTGCCACCAGCAGAGTAAGTGGGAGGCGAACAGATACGCAGTATTTT.

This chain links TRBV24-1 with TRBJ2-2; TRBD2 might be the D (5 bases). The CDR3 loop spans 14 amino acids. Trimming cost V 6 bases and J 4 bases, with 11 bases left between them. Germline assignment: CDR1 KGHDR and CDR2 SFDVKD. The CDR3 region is CATSSGISTGELFF. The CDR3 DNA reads TGTGCCACCAGTTCCGGGATATCCACCGGGGAGCTGTTTTTT.

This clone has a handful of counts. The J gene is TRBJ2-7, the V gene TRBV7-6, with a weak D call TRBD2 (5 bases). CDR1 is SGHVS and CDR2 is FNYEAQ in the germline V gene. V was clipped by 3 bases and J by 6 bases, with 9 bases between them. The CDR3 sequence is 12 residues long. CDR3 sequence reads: CASSFGEGEQYF. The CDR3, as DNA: TGTGCCAGCAGCTTTGGCGAGGGCGAGCAGTACTTC.

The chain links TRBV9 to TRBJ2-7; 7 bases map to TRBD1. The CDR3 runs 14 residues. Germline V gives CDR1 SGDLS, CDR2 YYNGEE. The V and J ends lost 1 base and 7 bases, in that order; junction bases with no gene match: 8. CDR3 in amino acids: CASSVRGGVGEQYF. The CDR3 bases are TGTGCCAGCAGCGTAAGAGGGGGCGTTGGGGAGCAGTACTTC.

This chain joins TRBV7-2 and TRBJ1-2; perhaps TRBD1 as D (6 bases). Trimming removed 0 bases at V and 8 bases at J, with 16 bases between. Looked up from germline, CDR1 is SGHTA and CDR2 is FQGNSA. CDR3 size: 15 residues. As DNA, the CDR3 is TGTGCCAGCAGCTTAGCGCGGGGGGCCTCAGGAGGCTACACCTTC. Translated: CASSLARGASGGYTF.

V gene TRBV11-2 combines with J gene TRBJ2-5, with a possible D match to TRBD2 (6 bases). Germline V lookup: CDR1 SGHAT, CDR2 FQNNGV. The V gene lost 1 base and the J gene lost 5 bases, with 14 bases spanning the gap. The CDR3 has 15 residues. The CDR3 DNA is TGTGCCAGCAGCTTAGCGGGAGCCTCACTGGAGACCCAGTACTTC. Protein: CASSLAGASLETQYF.

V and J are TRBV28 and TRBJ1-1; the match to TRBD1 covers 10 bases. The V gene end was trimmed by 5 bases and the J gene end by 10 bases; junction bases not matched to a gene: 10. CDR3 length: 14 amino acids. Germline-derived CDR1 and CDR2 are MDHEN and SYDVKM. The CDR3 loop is CASSTTGGDMGAFF. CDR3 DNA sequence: TGTGCCAGCAGTACGACAGGGGGCGACATGGGAGCTTTCTTT.

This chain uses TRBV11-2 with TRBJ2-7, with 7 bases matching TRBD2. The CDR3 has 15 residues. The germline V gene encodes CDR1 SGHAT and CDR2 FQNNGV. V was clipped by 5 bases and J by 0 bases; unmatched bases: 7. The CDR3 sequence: CASSPSGSVSYEQYF. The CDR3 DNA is TGTGCCAGCAGCCCTAGCGGTTCGGTCTCCTACGAGCAGTACTTC.

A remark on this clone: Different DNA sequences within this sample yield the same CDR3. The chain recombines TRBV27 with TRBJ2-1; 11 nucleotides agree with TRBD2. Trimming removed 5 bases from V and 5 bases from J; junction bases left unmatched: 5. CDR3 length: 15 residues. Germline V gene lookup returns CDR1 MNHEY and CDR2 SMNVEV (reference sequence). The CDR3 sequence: CASSPGTSGDNEQFF. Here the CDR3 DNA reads TGTGCCAGCAGTCCCGGGACTAGCGGTGACAATGAGCAGTTCTTC.

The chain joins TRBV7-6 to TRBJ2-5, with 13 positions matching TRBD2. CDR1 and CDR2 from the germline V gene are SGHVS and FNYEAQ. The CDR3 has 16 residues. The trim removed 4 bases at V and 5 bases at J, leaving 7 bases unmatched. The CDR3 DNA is TGTGCCAGCAGCTCGAAACTAGCGGGAGGGCCTGAGACCCAGTACTTC. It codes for CASSSKLAGGPETQYF.

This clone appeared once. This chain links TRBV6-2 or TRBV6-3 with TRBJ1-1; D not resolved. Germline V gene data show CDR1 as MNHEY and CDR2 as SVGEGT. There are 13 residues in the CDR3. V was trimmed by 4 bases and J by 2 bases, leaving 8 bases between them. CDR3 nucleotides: TGTGCCAGCAGTTTAACAGCTAACACTGAAGCTTTCTTT. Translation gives CASSLTANTEAFF.

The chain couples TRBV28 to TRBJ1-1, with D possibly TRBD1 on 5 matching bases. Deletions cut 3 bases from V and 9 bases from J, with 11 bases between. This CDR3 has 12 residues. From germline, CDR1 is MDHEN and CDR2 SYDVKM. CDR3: CASSFGRTQAFF. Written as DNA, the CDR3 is TGTGCCAGCAGTTTCGGCAGGACACAAGCTTTCTTT.

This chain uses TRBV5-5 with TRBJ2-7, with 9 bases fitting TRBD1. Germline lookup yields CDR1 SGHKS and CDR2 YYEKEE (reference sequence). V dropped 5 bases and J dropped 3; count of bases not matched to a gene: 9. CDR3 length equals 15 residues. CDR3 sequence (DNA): TGTGCCAGCAGTTACCGGGACAGGGAGTACTACGAGCAGTACTTC. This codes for CASSYRDREYYEQYF.

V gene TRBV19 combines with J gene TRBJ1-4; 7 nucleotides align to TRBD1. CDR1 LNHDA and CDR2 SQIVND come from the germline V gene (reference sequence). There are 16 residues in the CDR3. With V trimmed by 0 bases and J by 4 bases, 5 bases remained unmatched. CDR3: CASSIEGTVNNEKLFF. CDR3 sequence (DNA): TGTGCCAGTAGTATAGAGGGGACAGTTAATAATGAAAAACTGTTTTTT.

The CDR3 bases are TGTGCCAGCAGCACAGCGGGACAAGAGACCCAGTACTTC. Translation: CASSTAGQETQYF. The chain couples TRBV7-3 to TRBJ2-5; 7 nucleotides match TRBD2. The CDR3 is 13 residues long. Germline V lookup: CDR1 SGHTA, CDR2 FQGTGA. With 5 bases clipped from V and 2 bases from J, the junction kept 2 bases outside the gene matches.

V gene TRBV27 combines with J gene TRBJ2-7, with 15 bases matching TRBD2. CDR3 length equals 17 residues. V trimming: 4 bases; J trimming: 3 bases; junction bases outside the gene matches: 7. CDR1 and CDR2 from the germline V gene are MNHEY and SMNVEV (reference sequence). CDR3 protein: CASSSSGTSGGFYEQYF. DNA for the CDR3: TGTGCCAGCAGTTCCTCCGGGACTAGCGGGGGGTTCTACGAGCAGTACTTC.

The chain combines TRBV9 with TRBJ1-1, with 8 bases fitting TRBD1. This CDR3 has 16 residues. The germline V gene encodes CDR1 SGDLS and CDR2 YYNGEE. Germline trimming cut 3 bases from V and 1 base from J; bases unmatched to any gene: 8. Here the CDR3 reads CASSADADRENTEAFF. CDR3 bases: TGTGCCAGCAGCGCGGACGCGGACAGGGAGAACACTGAAGCTTTCTTT.

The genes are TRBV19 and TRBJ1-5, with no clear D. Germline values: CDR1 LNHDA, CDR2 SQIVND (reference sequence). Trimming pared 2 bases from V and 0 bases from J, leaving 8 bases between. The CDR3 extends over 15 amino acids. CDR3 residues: CASSIMDSSNQPQHF. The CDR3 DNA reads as TGTGCCAGTAGTATAATGGACTCTAGCAATCAGCCCCAGCATTTT.

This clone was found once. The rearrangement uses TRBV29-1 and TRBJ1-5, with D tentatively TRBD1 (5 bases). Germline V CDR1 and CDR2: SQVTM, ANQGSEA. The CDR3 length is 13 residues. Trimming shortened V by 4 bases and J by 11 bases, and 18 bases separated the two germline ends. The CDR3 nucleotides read TGCAGCGTTGGAAGTGTAGGGGCCGCTTCCCAGCATTTT. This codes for CSVGSVGAASQHF.

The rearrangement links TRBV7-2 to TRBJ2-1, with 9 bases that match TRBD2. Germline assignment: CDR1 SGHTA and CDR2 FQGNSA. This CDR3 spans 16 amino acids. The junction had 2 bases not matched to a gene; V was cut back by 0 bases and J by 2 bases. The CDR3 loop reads CASSLAASGAYNEQFF. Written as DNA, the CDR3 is TGTGCCAGCAGCTTAGCAGCTAGCGGGGCCTACAATGAGCAGTTCTTC.

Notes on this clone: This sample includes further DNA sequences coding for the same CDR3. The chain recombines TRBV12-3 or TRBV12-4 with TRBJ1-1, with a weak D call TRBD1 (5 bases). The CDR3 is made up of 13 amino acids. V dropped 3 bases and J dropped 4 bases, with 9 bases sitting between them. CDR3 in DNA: TGTGCCAGCAGTTTCGGGGGAGGCACTGAAGCTTTCTTT. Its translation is CASSFGGGTEAFF.